This T cell receptor (beta chain) comes out of a study of blood T cell repertoires in COVID-19. As for the study in general: Acute-phase and convalescent COVID-19 samples originated in the United States, Italy and Spain. PBMCs, B-cell-depleted T cells, or T cells provided the cDNA or gDNA that made up the material.

The ends were cut back, 0 bases at V and 1 base at J, with 7 bases in the middle. Germline V lookup: CDR1 LGHNA, CDR2 YSLEER. The CDR3 runs 15 residues. In the authors' workflow: Counts of nucleated cells, estimated from reference gene primer amplification, were obtained. Sequenced by immunoSEQ multiplex PCR; TCRdb stores in-frame clones only, minus some. Clone size and the V and J calls come from that table; the DNA yielded D and trimming. The sample contains around 300,000 clones, roughly 86% of which appear only once. This clonotype was sampled from a young man with active or convalescent COVID-19. The sequenced sample was peripheral blood. The gene calls are TRBV4-3 and TRBJ1-5; unclear D gene. CDR3 DNA: TGCGCCAGCAGCCAAGATCTGGCCAGCAATCAGCCCCAGCATTTT. Translating it yields CASSQDLASNQPQHF.